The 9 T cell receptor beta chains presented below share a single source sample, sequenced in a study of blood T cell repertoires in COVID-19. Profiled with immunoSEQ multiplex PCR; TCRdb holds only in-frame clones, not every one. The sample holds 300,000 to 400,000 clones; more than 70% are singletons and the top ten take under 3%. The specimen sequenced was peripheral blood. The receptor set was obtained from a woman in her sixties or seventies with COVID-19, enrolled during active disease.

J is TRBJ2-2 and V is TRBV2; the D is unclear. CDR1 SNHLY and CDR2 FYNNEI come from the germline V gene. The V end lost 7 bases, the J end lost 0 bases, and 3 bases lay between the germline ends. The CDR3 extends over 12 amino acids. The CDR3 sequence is CASNTNTGELFF. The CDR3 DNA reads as TGTGCCAGCAACACGAACACCGGGGAGCTGTTTTTT.

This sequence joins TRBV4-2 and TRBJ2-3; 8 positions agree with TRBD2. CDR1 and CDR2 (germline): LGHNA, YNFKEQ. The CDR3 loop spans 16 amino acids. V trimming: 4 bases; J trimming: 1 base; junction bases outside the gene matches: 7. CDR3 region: CASSRSGRGGTDTQYF. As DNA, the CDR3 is TGTGCCAGCAGCCGGAGTGGGCGGGGGGGCACAGATACGCAGTATTTT.

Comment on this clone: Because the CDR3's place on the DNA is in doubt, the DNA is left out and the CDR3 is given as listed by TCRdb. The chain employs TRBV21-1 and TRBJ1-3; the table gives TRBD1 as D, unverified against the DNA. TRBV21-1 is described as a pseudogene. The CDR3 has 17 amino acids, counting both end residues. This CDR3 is CASSKAWAGGTGNTIYF.

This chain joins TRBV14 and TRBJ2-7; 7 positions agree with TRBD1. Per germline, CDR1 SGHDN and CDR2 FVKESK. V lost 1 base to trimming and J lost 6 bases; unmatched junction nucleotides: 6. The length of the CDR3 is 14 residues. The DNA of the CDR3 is TGTGCCAGCAGCCAAGGACAGGGAGCGAGCGAGCAGTACTTC. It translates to CASSQGQGASEQYF.

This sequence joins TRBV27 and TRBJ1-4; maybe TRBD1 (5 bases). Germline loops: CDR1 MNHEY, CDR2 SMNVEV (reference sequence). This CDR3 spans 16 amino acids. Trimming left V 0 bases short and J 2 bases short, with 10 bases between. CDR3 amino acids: CASSLSAGGTNEKLFF. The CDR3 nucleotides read TGTGCCAGCAGTTTATCGGCGGGGGGTACTAATGAAAAACTGTTTTTT.

This chain's CDR3 is CASRRLAEETQYF. The CDR3 nucleotides read TGTGCCAGTAGAAGGCTAGCAGAAGAGACCCAGTACTTC. The chain links TRBV19 to TRBJ2-5; D perhaps matches TRBD2 (5 bases). The CDR3 has 13 residues. V was trimmed by 6 bases and J by 3 bases, leaving 11 bases between them. Germline-derived CDR1 and CDR2 are LNHDA and SQIVND (reference sequence). Full variable domain (remainder filled in from reference TRBV19 and TRBJ2-5): DGGITQSPKYLFRKEGQNVTLSCEQNLNHDAMYWYRQDPGQGLRLIYYSQIVNDFQKGDIAEGYSVSREKKESFPLTVTSAQKNPTAFYLCASRRLAEETQYFGPGTRLLVL.

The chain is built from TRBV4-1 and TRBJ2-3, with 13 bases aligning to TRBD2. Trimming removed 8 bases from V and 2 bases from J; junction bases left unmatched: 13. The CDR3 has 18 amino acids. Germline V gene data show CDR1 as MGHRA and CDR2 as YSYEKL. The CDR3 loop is CASSPGLAGVLNTDTQYF. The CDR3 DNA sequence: TGCGCCAGCTCGCCAGGACTAGCGGGGGTTCTGAACACAGATACGCAGTATTTT.

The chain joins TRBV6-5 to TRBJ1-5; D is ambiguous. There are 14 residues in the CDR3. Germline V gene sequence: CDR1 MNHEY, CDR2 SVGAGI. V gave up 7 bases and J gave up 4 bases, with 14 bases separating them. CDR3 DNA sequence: TGTGCCAGCATGGGGAGGACGGGGAATCAGCCCCAGCATTTT. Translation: CASMGRTGNQPQHF.

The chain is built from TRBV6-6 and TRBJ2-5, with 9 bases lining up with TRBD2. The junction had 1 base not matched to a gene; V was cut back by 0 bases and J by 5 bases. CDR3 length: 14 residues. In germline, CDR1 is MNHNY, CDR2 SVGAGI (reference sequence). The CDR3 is CASSYSSGRETQYF. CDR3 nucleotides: TGTGCCAGCAGTTACTCGAGCGGGAGGGAGACCCAGTACTTC.